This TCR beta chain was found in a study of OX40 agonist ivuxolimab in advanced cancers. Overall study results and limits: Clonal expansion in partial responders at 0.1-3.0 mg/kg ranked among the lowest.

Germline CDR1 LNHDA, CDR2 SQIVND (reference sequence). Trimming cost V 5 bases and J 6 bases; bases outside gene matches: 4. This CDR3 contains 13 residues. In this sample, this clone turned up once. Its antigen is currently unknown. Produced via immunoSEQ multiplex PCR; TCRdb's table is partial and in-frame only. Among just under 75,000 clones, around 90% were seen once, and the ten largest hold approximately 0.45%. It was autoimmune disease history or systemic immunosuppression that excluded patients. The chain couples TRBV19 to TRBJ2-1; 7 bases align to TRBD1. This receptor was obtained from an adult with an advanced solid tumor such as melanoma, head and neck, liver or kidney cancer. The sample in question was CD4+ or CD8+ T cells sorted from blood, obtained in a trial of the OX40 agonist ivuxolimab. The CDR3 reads CASSYRGSNEQFF. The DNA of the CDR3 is TGTGCCAGTAGTTACAGGGGATCCAATGAGCAGTTCTTC.